The 19 T cell receptor beta chains in this list originate from one sample, sequenced in a study of cytomegalovirus exposure and HLA in healthy donors. A multiplex PCR was run with 60 Vbeta primers and 13 Jbeta primers. Here immunoSEQ multiplex PCR was the method, and the copy in TCRdb shows in-frame clones only, minus some. Among over 150,000 clones listed, about 77% were seen once. Sequencing was performed on PBMCs. The receptors were gathered from a male donor in good health and CMV-seropositive.

This chain joins TRBV7-9 and TRBJ1-1, with D possibly matching TRBD1 (5 bases). The CDR3 contains 16 residues. The germline CDR1 and CDR2 sequences are SEHNR and FQNEAQ (reference sequence). The ends were cut back, 1 base at V and 4 bases at J, with 16 bases in the middle. The CDR3 sequence: CASSLESGRFGTEAFF. The CDR3 coding sequence is TGTGCCAGCAGCTTAGAGTCAGGGAGGTTCGGCACTGAAGCTTTCTTT.

This clone was recorded a few times. The rearrangement uses TRBV6-5 and TRBJ1-3, with 11 bases fitting TRBD1. Germline V gene lookup returns CDR1 MNHEY and CDR2 SVGAGI. After removal of 6 bases from V and 1 base from J, the junction contained 2 bases not matched to a gene. This CDR3 is 15 amino acids long. The CDR3 DNA sequence: TGTGCCAGCAGGGGGACAGGGGGTTCTGGAAACACCATATATTTT. This translates into CASRGTGGSGNTIYF.

The sample holds a few counts of this clone. DNA for the CDR3: TGTGCCAGCAGCCCGCGGGCGGTAGGAAAACTGTTTTTT. It yields the protein CASSPRAVGKLFF. The chain recombines TRBV4-2 with TRBJ1-4, with D unresolved. Germline CDR1 reads LGHNA; CDR2 reads YNFKEQ. Trimming pared 4 bases from V and 10 bases from J, leaving 13 bases between. There are 13 residues in the CDR3.

The chain is built from TRBV6-1 and TRBJ2-5; no definite D call. V lost 2 bases to trimming and J lost 2 bases, with 15 bases between them. The CDR3 runs 16 residues. Germline V gives CDR1 MNHNS, CDR2 SASEGT. CDR3 nucleotides: TGTGCCAGCAGTGAATATGGCAGGCCCCCACAAGAGACCCAGTACTTC. Amino acids: CASSEYGRPPQETQYF.

This clone has more than one count but fewer than ten. The chain carries TRBV6-6 and TRBJ2-5; D possibly corresponds to TRBD2 (5 bases). The CDR3 is made up of 16 amino acids. Trimming took off 6 bases at V and 0 bases at J, with 17 bases between the two ends. Germline values: CDR1 MNHNY, CDR2 SVGAGI (reference sequence). The CDR3 DNA reads TGTGCCAGCAGCCCCGTGGGAAGGACTTACCAAGAGACCCAGTACTTC. It is translated as CASSPVGRTYQETQYF.

The rearrangement joins TRBV29-1 to TRBJ1-1; the D gene is possibly TRBD1 (5 bases). The CDR3 loop spans 13 amino acids. The V gene lost 6 bases and the J gene lost 0 bases, with 11 bases spanning the gap. Germline CDR1 SQVTM, CDR2 ANQGSEA. The CDR3 protein is CSVQGGMNTEAFF. In DNA form, the CDR3 reads TGCAGCGTCCAGGGCGGCATGAACACTGAAGCTTTCTTT.

The genes are TRBV5-6 and TRBJ2-3, with 10 bases that match TRBD2. The V and J ends lost 5 bases and 9 bases, in that order; junction bases with no gene match: 12. Germline values: CDR1 SGHDT, CDR2 YYEEEE. CDR3 length: 15 residues. The CDR3 spells CASSSSGGLRGTQYF. In DNA, the CDR3 is TGTGCCAGCAGTTCTAGCGGGGGCCTCCGGGGAACGCAGTATTTT.

In its sample, this clone was seen a few times. This chain uses TRBV7-8 with TRBJ1-6; TRBD1 agrees at 8 bases. J gave up 9 bases and V 9 bases, and 13 bases lay outside the gene matches. The length of the CDR3 is 15 residues. Germline V gene lookup returns CDR1 SGHVS and CDR2 FQNEAQ. CDR3 sequence: CASRADRGKGSPLHF. CDR3 coding DNA: TGTGCCAGTCGCGCCGACAGGGGAAAAGGTTCACCCCTCCACTTT.

This clone has a count of ten or more. V gene TRBV27 combines with J gene TRBJ1-2; 8 nucleotides agree with TRBD1. With V trimmed by 0 bases and J by 4 bases, 4 bases remained unmatched. The CDR3 has 15 residues. Germline CDR1 reads MNHEY; CDR2 reads SMNVEV (reference sequence). CDR3 in amino acids: CASSLSGQAVYGYTF. CDR3 DNA sequence: TGTGCCAGCAGTTTATCGGGACAGGCTGTCTATGGCTACACCTTC.

The CDR3 sequence: CASSESSYNEQFF. For the CDR3, the DNA is TGCGCCAGCAGTGAGAGCTCCTACAATGAGCAGTTCTTC. The chain couples TRBV5-1 to TRBJ2-1; no definite D call. This CDR3 comprises 13 residues. CDR1 and CDR2 from the germline V gene are SGHRS and YFSETQ. Trimming left V 5 bases short and J 0 bases short, with 6 bases between.

The genes are TRBV25-1 and TRBJ1-2, with D possibly matching TRBD1 (6 bases). Trimming removed 3 bases from V and 5 bases from J, with 13 bases in between. CDR1 is MGHDK, CDR2 SYGVNS, per germline. The CDR3 contains 14 residues. CDR3 sequence: CASSDQGGPYGYTF. The CDR3 nucleotides read TGTGCCAGCAGTGATCAAGGGGGTCCTTATGGCTACACCTTC.

The chain has TRBV29-1 and TRBJ2-3; 8 nucleotides match TRBD2. V lost 3 bases to trimming and J lost 4 bases; unmatched junction nucleotides: 21. This CDR3 is 19 amino acids long. The germline gives CDR1 SQVTM, CDR2 ANQGSEA. The CDR3 bases are TGCAGCGTTGACCTCGGGCGGGGGGAGAGTATGGTAAGGGCAGATACGCAGTATTTT. Translation gives CSVDLGRGESMVRADTQYF.

This chain connects TRBV5-4 to TRBJ1-2; D call uncertain. The V end lost 0 bases, the J end lost 7 bases, and 16 bases lay between the germline ends. The length of the CDR3 is 15 residues. Germline V gene lookup returns CDR1 SGHNT and CDR2 YYREEE (reference sequence). The CDR3 coding sequence is TGTGCCAGCAGCTTGGTCCGGGAGGATTCCGCTGGCTACACCTTC. It encodes CASSLVREDSAGYTF. Supplemented by reference TRBV5-4 and TRBJ1-2, the full variable domain reads ETGVTQSPTHLIKTRGQQVTLRCSSQSGHNTVSWYQQALGQGPQFIFQYYREEENGRGNFPPRFSGLQFPNYSSELNVNALELDDSALYLCASSLVREDSAGYTFGSGTRLTVV.

This chain uses TRBV27 with TRBJ1-2; no clear D gene. The CDR3 length is 15 residues. Trimming took off 2 bases at V and 3 bases at J, with 13 bases between the two ends. CDR1 and CDR2 from the germline V gene are MNHEY and SMNVEV (reference sequence). CDR3 amino acids: CASSLTFGSDYGYTF. The CDR3 bases are TGTGCCAGCAGTTTAACTTTCGGGTCAGACTATGGCTACACCTTC.

Comments on this clone: Its ends do not fully match the called genes, so a read error is possible. V gene TRBV7-2 combines with J gene TRBJ2-7, with 8 bases fitting TRBD1. The CDR3 is made up of 17 amino acids. The germline V gene has CDR1 SGHTA and CDR2 FQGNSA. The CDR3 region is CASSARRQGRGSHEQYF. The CDR3 nucleotides read TGTGCCAGCAGCGCCAGACGACAGGGGAGAGGCTCCCACGAGCAGTACTTC.

The V and J genes are TRBV25-1 and TRBJ1-1; D gene unclear. The CDR3 sequence is 14 residues long. The germline V gene has CDR1 MGHDK and CDR2 SYGVNS. V was pared by 4 bases and J by 4 bases, with 13 bases between. CDR3 bases: TGTGCCAGCAGTGTGGGGAGTCTGAGCACTGAAGCTTTCTTT. It yields the protein CASSVGSLSTEAFF.

The V call is TRBV6-5, the J call TRBJ2-5, with D tentatively TRBD2 (5 bases). The length of the CDR3 is 14 residues. Trimming stripped 5 bases from V and 5 bases from J, with 15 bases between. Germline assignment: CDR1 MNHEY and CDR2 SVGAGI. This chain's CDR3 is CASSEPGMAETQYF. CDR3 DNA: TGTGCCAGCAGTGAACCCGGGATGGCGGAGACCCAGTACTTC.

DNA of the CDR3: TGTGCCAGCAGCTTGATGCGAGAAAAACTGTTTTTT. Protein sequence: CASSLMREKLFF. The chain uses TRBV11-2 and TRBJ1-4; D gene ambiguous. The CDR3 totals 12 residues. V lost 3 bases and J lost 8, with 7 bases in between. Per the germline V gene, CDR1 is SGHAT and CDR2 is FQNNGV. The whole variable domain, filled in from reference TRBV11-2 and TRBJ1-4, reads EAGVAQSPRYKIIEKRQSVAFWCNPISGHATLYWYQQILGQGPKLLIQFQNNGVVDDSQLPKDRFSAERLKGVDSTLKIQPAKLEDSAVYLCASSLMREKLFFGSGTQLSVL.

This clone appeared a few times. The genes are TRBV5-1 and TRBJ1-6, with D tentatively TRBD1 (5 bases). V lost 5 bases and J lost 7, with 16 bases in between. The CDR3 spans 15 residues. From germline, CDR1 is SGHRS and CDR2 YFSETQ. The CDR3, as DNA: TGCGCCAGCAGTTTGTCGGGACTCTCAAATTCACCCCTCCACTTT. This sequence encodes CASSLSGLSNSPLHF.